This T cell receptor (beta chain) is from a study of cytomegalovirus exposure and HLA in healthy donors. V gave up 0 bases and J gave up 4 bases, with 12 bases separating them. Germline-derived CDR1 and CDR2 are MNHEY and SVGAGI. The CDR3 spans 15 residues. Only in-frame clones appear in the TCRdb table, and some are missing; sequencing was by immunoSEQ multiplex PCR. In the table there are around 300,000 clones, 65% to 90% of which are singletons. V and J are TRBV6-5 and TRBJ1-2, with D possibly matching TRBD1 (6 bases). The specimen sequenced was PBMCs. This clonotype originated in a woman in her late teens or twenties in good health and CMV-seronegative. CDR3 DNA: TGTGCCAGCAGTTACTCGAACGCGGGGGCCTATGGCTACACCTTC. Translating it yields CASSYSNAGAYGYTF.